A single sample gave rise to the 18 T cell receptor beta chains below, sequenced in a study of CD8 T cells in Susac syndrome. RNA amounts of roughly 0.45 to 1 ug underwent reverse transcription with random hexamers. Each CDR3 protein is one row after TCRdb ran MiXCR on the immunoSEQ multiplex PCR reads. Counted here are approximately 160,000 distinct CDR3 sequences, approximately 90% occurring once; the ten biggest clones make up approximately 0.082%. Input material: CD4+ T cells from PBMCs. Every receptor here comes from a human donor in good health.

The chain is built from TRBV4-3 and TRBJ1-6; the match to TRBD1 covers 8 bases. Germline V gene data show CDR1 as LGHNA and CDR2 as YSLEER. The CDR3 covers 14 residues. With V trimmed by 4 bases and J by 9 bases, 5 bases remained unmatched. DNA for the CDR3: TGCGCCAGCAGCCCACAGGGGGTGGTTTCACCCCTCCACTTT. Amino acids: CASSPQGVVSPLHF.

The CDR3 loop is CSARGQSYEQYF. In DNA form, the CDR3 reads TGCAGTGCTAGGGGACAGTCCTACGAGCAGTACTTC. The chain is built from TRBV20-1 and TRBJ2-7; 7 bases are shared with TRBD1. Per the germline V gene, CDR1 is DFQATT and CDR2 is SNEGSKA (reference sequence). V trimming: 3 bases; J trimming: 1 base; junction bases outside the gene matches: 0. The CDR3 is 12 amino acids.

The chain couples TRBV7-2 to TRBJ2-5; D uncertain. Germline V gene data show CDR1 as SGHTA and CDR2 as FQGNSA. The V end was cut by 1 base, the J end by 7 bases, with 7 bases between. This CDR3 spans 12 amino acids. CDR3: CASSLGVVTQYF. The CDR3 DNA reads TGTGCCAGCAGCTTAGGGGTGGTGACCCAGTACTTC.

The V and J genes are TRBV18 and TRBJ2-7, with TRBD2 as a possible D gene (6 bases). Germline CDR1 KGHSH, CDR2 LQKENI. The CDR3 covers 13 residues. V dropped 6 bases and J dropped 6 bases, with 15 bases sitting between them. In nucleotides, the CDR3 is TGTGCCAGCTCGCCCGGGACTTCTGTCGAGCAGTACTTC. Protein: CASSPGTSVEQYF.

The V gene is TRBV9, the J gene TRBJ2-1; 9 bases line up with TRBD2. The CDR3 runs 16 residues. Germline CDR1 SGDLS, CDR2 YYNGEE. V shed 5 bases and J 2 bases; nucleotides not matched to a gene: 8. The CDR3 is CASSPDERGAYNEQFF. For the CDR3, the DNA is TGTGCCAGCAGTCCAGATGAGCGGGGGGCCTACAATGAGCAGTTCTTC.

The CDR3 loop is CSAPKRAGGTDTQYF. The CDR3 nucleotides are TGCAGTGCCCCCAAGAGGGCCGGGGGCACAGATACGCAGTATTTT. V is TRBV20-1 and J is TRBJ2-3, with D possibly being TRBD2 (5 bases). V was shortened by 6 bases and J by 1 base, with 17 bases between the two germline ends. Germline-derived CDR1 and CDR2 are DFQATT and SNEGSKA (reference sequence). The CDR3 runs 15 residues.

The rearrangement uses TRBV6-2 or TRBV6-3 and TRBJ2-7; 8 nucleotides agree with TRBD1. The junction had 17 bases not matched to a gene; V was cut back by 6 bases and J by 7 bases. Germline V gene sequence: CDR1 MNHEY, CDR2 SVGEGT. The CDR3 loop spans 16 amino acids. CDR3 sequence reads: CASRPYSPGQGREQYF. Here the CDR3 DNA reads TGTGCCAGCAGACCCTACTCCCCTGGACAGGGCCGGGAGCAGTACTTC.

This chain connects TRBV7-9 to TRBJ2-5; D gene unclear. CDR3 size: 14 residues. Per the germline V gene, CDR1 is SEHNR and CDR2 is FQNEAQ (reference sequence). Trimming cost V 0 bases and J 5 bases, with 10 bases left between them. The CDR3 is CASSLAGSTETQYF. The DNA for the CDR3 is TGTGCCAGCAGCTTAGCGGGATCTACGGAGACCCAGTACTTC. Full variable domain (outside the CDR3, taken from reference TRBV7-9 and TRBJ2-5): DTGVSQNPRHKITKRGQNVTFRCDPISEHNRLYWYRQTLGQGPEFLTYFQNEAQLEKSRLLSDRFSAERPKGSFSTLEIQRTEQGDSAMYLCASSLAGSTETQYFGPGTRLLVL.

This rearrangement joins TRBV9 to TRBJ1-2, with D possibly TRBD1 on 5 matching bases. Trimming pared 2 bases from V and 7 bases from J, leaving 18 bases between. The CDR3 length is 15 residues. CDR1 and CDR2 (germline): SGDLS, YYNGEE. The CDR3 sequence: CASSVGGAKRGGYTF. The CDR3 DNA is TGTGCCAGCAGCGTCGGCGGGGCCAAGAGAGGTGGCTACACCTTC.

The chain is built from TRBV29-1 and TRBJ1-4, with 8 nucleotides matching TRBD1. The germline gives CDR1 SQVTM, CDR2 ANQGSEA. V trimming: 6 bases; J trimming: 7 bases; junction bases outside the gene matches: 10. The CDR3 runs 14 residues. Here the CDR3 reads CSVAGGTGGEKLFF. CDR3 nucleotide sequence: TGCAGCGTAGCCGGCGGGACAGGTGGTGAAAAACTGTTTTTT.

The chain combines TRBV10-3 with TRBJ1-1; D unclear. Germline loops: CDR1 ENHRY, CDR2 SYGVKD. Trimming stripped 4 bases from V and 2 bases from J, with 5 bases between. CDR3 length: 12 amino acids. CDR3 sequence reads: CAISGVNTEAFF. CDR3 in DNA: TGTGCCATCAGTGGGGTTAACACTGAAGCTTTCTTT.

This chain joins TRBV20-1 and TRBJ2-7; D perhaps matches TRBD2 (5 bases). The CDR3 is 13 amino acids. The V and J ends lost 5 bases and 3 bases respectively, with 14 bases between them. Looked up from germline, CDR1 is DFQATT and CDR2 is SNEGSKA (reference sequence). The CDR3 DNA reads as TGCAGTGCTCCCAGCGGAGCCCTCTACGAGCAGTACTTC. Translated: CSAPSGALYEQYF.

The V call is TRBV30, the J call TRBJ1-5, with 11 positions matching TRBD1. Losses at the gene ends were 7 bases for V and 2 bases for J; bases not matched to a gene: 16. CDR1 and CDR2 from the germline V gene are GTSNPN and SVGIG (reference sequence). This CDR3 has 18 amino acids. CDR3: CASIPGTGGGWGNQPQHF. CDR3 coding DNA: TGTGCCTCCATACCCGGGACAGGGGGTGGTTGGGGCAATCAGCCCCAGCATTTT.

The gene calls are TRBV28 and TRBJ2-7; 12 bases are shared with TRBD1. The CDR3 is 16 amino acids. Germline CDR1 MDHEN, CDR2 SYDVKM. Trimming removed 6 bases from V and 6 bases from J; junction bases left unmatched: 12. DNA of the CDR3: TGTGCCAGCAGACCTTCCCCGGGACAGGGGGCTAGCGAGCAGTACTTC. Translating it yields CASRPSPGQGASEQYF.

CDR3 in DNA: TGTGCCAGCAGCCGGGGAGTAGAGACCCAGTACTTC. Its translation is CASSRGVETQYF. The chain couples TRBV7-9 to TRBJ2-5; D is possibly TRBD2 (5 bases). The CDR3 contains 12 residues. Trimming took off 5 bases at V and 4 bases at J, with 8 bases between the two ends. The germline CDR1 and CDR2 sequences are SEHNR and FQNEAQ (reference sequence).

The rearrangement uses TRBV20-1 and TRBJ1-1; TRBD1 matches at 7 bases. The CDR3 runs 15 residues. Germline V gene sequence: CDR1 DFQATT, CDR2 SNEGSKA (reference sequence). The J segment lost 2 bases and the V segment lost 6 bases, leaving 12 bases of the junction unmatched. The DNA for the CDR3 is TGCAGTGCCCTTCTCTGGACAGGCCTTAACACTGAAGCTTTCTTT. Translating gives CSALLWTGLNTEAFF.

The gene calls are TRBV5-1 and TRBJ1-2; 8 bases are a match to TRBD1. The CDR3 length is 15 residues. The V segment lost 0 bases and the J segment 4 bases; nucleotides outside the gene matches: 5. Germline lookup yields CDR1 SGHRS and CDR2 YFSETQ. The DNA of the CDR3 is TGCGCCAGCAGCTTGGGGGGGACAGGCCCCTATGGCTACACCTTC. Its translation is CASSLGGTGPYGYTF.

V and J are TRBV6-5 and TRBJ1-2; the D is unclear. This CDR3 is built from 11 residues. Trimming left V 4 bases short and J 7 bases short, with 7 bases between. Per the germline V gene, CDR1 is MNHEY and CDR2 is SVGAGI. CDR3: CASSSEGGYTF. The DNA for the CDR3 is TGTGCCAGCAGTTCTGAGGGTGGCTACACCTTC.